The rows below give T cell receptor beta chains drawn from one sample of a study of T cells in Graves' hyperthyroidism and ophthalmopathy. TCRdb recomputed calls from the multiplex PCR reads with MiXCR, one row per CDR3 protein. The sample yields 500,000 to 700,000 distinct CDR3 sequences, roughly a sixth seen once. Sequencing used blood. The receptors derive from a woman under 30 with Graves' hyperthyroidism. The CDR3 runs from the conserved cysteine through the conserved F or W. The order of the fields is clone size, J gene, V gene, D gene, CDR3 DNA, CDR3 protein. A D gene is named only where the DNA matches it firmly. Clone size is shown for a subset of rows, as once, few, many or a class of expanded clone.

>.|TRBJ2-7|TRBV13|TRBD2
TGTGCCAGCAGCTTTTCGTCTAGCGGACCCTACGAGCAGTACTTC
CASSFSSSGPYEQYF
>few|TRBJ1-6|TRBV7-2|.
TGTGCCAGCAGCTTAGAGACTGGGAATCGAAATTCACCCCTCCACTTT
CASSLETGNRNSPLHF
>few|TRBJ2-7|TRBV10-1|.
TGCGCCAGCAGTCGCGACAGTAAAGGAGCCGGCGAGCAGTACTTC
CASSRDSKGAGEQYF
>.|TRBJ2-1|TRBV9|TRBD2
TGTGCCAGCAGCGATGGACTAGCGGGAGGGAGGAATGAGCAGTTCTTC
CASSDGLAGGRNEQFF
>many|TRBJ2-1|TRBV7-9|.
TGTGCCAGCAGCCCCCGATCGCTAGCGCTCTATACCTACAATGAGCAGTTCTTC
CASSPRSLALYTYNEQFF
>few|TRBJ2-3|TRBV11-3|.
TGTGCCAGCAGCACCCTAGAGTTGGATACGCAGTATTTT
CASSTLELDTQYF
>few|TRBJ2-1|TRBV6-1|TRBD1
TGTGCCAGCAGTTCCCTCAGGGGGAAGCTTTCCATTGACAATGAGCAGTTCTTC
CASSSLRGKLSIDNEQFF
>many|TRBJ2-1|TRBV2|TRBD2
TGTGCCAGCTTGGGGGGGGGAGGCTTCAATGAGCAGTTCTTC
CASLGGGGFNEQFF
>many|TRBJ2-7|TRBV29-1|TRBD2
TGCAGCGTTGAGGGACTAGCGGGAAAATCAGGGCAGTACTTC
CSVEGLAGKSGQYF
>.|TRBJ2-4|TRBV5-1|TRBD1
TGCGCCAGCAGCTTGGCCACAGGGGGCGCTTCCATTCAGTACTTC
CASSLATGGASIQYF
>many|TRBJ1-2|TRBV6-1|TRBD1
TGTGCCAGCAGTGAATTTGGGACAGGGGGGCACTATGGCTACACCTTC
CASSEFGTGGHYGYTF
>.|TRBJ1-4|TRBV4-3|TRBD1
TGCGCCAGCAGCCAAGTAGGTCAGGGGGCGAATGAAAAACTGTTTTTT
CASSQVGQGANEKLFF
>.|TRBJ1-1|TRBV15|.
TGTGCCACCAGCAGACAGGTTTTGGGGGGGACTGAAGCTTTCTTT
CATSRQVLGGTEAFF
>many|TRBJ1-1|TRBV6-1|TRBD1
TGTGCCAGCAGTTATCGACCGGGACAGGGAGGCACTGAAGCTTTCTTT
CASSYRPGQGGTEAFF
>.|TRBJ2-5|TRBV4-1|.
TGCGCCAGCAGCCAACTTGTCAAAGAGACCCAGTACTTC
CASSQLVKETQYF
>many|TRBJ2-1|TRBV11-3|TRBD2
TGTGCCAGCAGCTCCCCCGGGACTAGCGGGGGCAGTTCCTACAATGAGCAGTTCTTC
CASSSPGTSGGSSYNEQFF
>many|TRBJ1-1|TRBV29-1|.
TGCAGCGTCAGGGCTGTAAACGGGGACACTGAAGCTTTCTTT
CSVRAVNGDTEAFF
>many|TRBJ2-1|TRBV28|TRBD2
TGTGCCAGCAGTTTTCGGGGGACTAGCGGGAGCTCCTACAATGAGCAGTTCTTC
CASSFRGTSGSSYNEQFF
>few|TRBJ2-5|TRBV7-2|TRBD1
TGTGCCAGCAGTCTCAGGGGGCTCCAAGAGACCCAGTACTTC
CASSLRGLQETQYF
>few|TRBJ1-6|TRBV5-4|.
TGTGCCAGCAGTGGTTTCGGGGGAGGCTATAATTCACCCCTCCACTTT
CASSGFGGGYNSPLHF
>many|TRBJ2-1|TRBV19|TRBD2
TGTGCCAGTACCCCGGGACTAGCGAACCCGGACCTTAGCTCCTACAATGAGCAGTTCTTC
CASTPGLANPDLSSYNEQFF
>few|TRBJ1-3|TRBV6-1|.
TGTGCCAGCAGACGGTGGAACACCTCTGGAAACACCATATATTTT
CASRRWNTSGNTIYF
>many|TRBJ2-1|TRBV20-1|TRBD2
TGCAGTGCGAGGCAGCGGGGTTTTCGCAATGAGCAGTTCTTC
CSARQRGFRNEQFF
>few|TRBJ2-6|TRBV6-1|.
TGTGCCAGCAGGCAAAAGGGGTTTTCTGGGGCCAACGTCCTGACTTTC
CASRQKGFSGANVLTF
>.|TRBJ1-4|TRBV10-3|.
TGTGCCATCAGTGAGTCGGGTATTCCGGGAAGTGAAAAACTGTTTTTT
CAISESGIPGSEKLFF
>many|TRBJ1-4|TRBV5-1|.
TGCGCCAGCAGCCCAGGGGCCTCAACTAATGAAAAACTGTTTTTT
CASSPGASTNEKLFF
>.|TRBJ2-7|TRBV10-1|.
TGCGCCAGCTCGCCTCAGCGGAGCTCCTACGAGCAGTACTTC
CASSPQRSSYEQYF
>.|TRBJ2-1|TRBV28|.
TGTGCCAGCATCGGTTCCCCGGGGAATGAGCAGTTCTTC
CASIGSPGNEQFF
>few|TRBJ2-7|TRBV4-1|TRBD1
TGCGCCAGCAGCCAATCCCGGGACAGCGACTACGAGCAGTACTTC
CASSQSRDSDYEQYF
>.|TRBJ2-1|TRBV5-1|.
TGCGCCAGCAGGGGGGGACTCGACAATGAGCAGTTCTTC
CASRGGLDNEQFF
>few|TRBJ2-6|TRBV27|.
TGTGCCAGCAGTGCCACCGGGTCGACTGGGGCCAACGTCCTGACTTTC
CASSATGSTGANVLTF
>.|TRBJ2-2|TRBV6-1|.
TGTGCCACCTTAGAGGGTACCGGGGAGCTGTTTTTT
CATLEGTGELFF
>many|TRBJ2-2|TRBV12-3/TRBV12-4|.
TGTGCCAGCAGTTTAGACAGGGCCACCGGGGAGCTGTTTTTT
CASSLDRATGELFF
>many|TRBJ1-5|TRBV6-1|.
TGTGCCAGCACACGACAGAATAGCAATCAGCCCCAGCATTTT
CASTRQNSNQPQHF
>few|TRBJ2-5|TRBV5-6|.
TGTGCCAGCAGCTTCACAGGGACATCGCTCCAAGAGACCCAGTACTTC
CASSFTGTSLQETQYF
>many|TRBJ2-7|TRBV11-2|.
TGTGCCAGCAGCCCATGGAGGGGGGTGGGAGAGCAGTACTTC
CASSPWRGVGEQYF
>many|TRBJ2-1|TRBV7-2|.
TGTGCCAGCAGCTTCCCCGAATCTCTGGGGGAGCAGTTCTTC
CASSFPESLGEQFF
>many|TRBJ2-7|TRBV6-2/TRBV6-3|.
TGTGCCAGCAGTTACTCGGGGCTGTACGAGCAGTACTTC
CASSYSGLYEQYF
>.|TRBJ2-7|TRBV24-1|.
TGTGCCACCAGTGAGGCGGGACAGTCCTACGAGCAGTACTTC
CATSEAGQSYEQYF
>many|TRBJ1-4|TRBV24-1|TRBD1
TGTGCCACCAGTGGCGAGACCGGGACAGGGTTTGAAAAACTGTTTTTT
CATSGETGTGFEKLFF
>.|TRBJ2-5|TRBV6-2/TRBV6-3|TRBD2
TGTGCCAGCAGTCGGACTAGCGGGGTCGAGACCCAGTACTTC
CASSRTSGVETQYF
>.|TRBJ2-1|TRBV6-2/TRBV6-3|.
TGTGCCAGCGCCCGAGCTCCGTTCGGTTACAATGAGCAGTTCTTC
CASARAPFGYNEQFF
>.|TRBJ1-6|TRBV7-2|.
TGTGCCAGCACCCCGGGGGGGGGTACTTCACCCCTCCACTTT
CASTPGGGTSPLHF
>many|TRBJ2-3|TRBV28|TRBD1
TGTGCCAGCAGTTCTGGACAGGGCCCCGCGATACGAGATACGCAGTATTTT
CASSSGQGPAIRDTQYF
>.|TRBJ1-6|TRBV5-1|.
TGCGCCAGCAGCCCGGAGGGGGGAAATTCACCCCTCCACTTT
CASSPEGGNSPLHF
>many|TRBJ2-5|TRBV20-1|.
TGCAGTGCTAGAGATCTGCGTACAGAAGAGACCCAGTACTTC
CSARDLRTEETQYF
>.|TRBJ1-4|TRBV12-3/TRBV12-4|.
TGTGCCAGCAGTTTACAGGGGTCAAATGAAAAACTGTTTTTT
CASSLQGSNEKLFF
>many|TRBJ2-7|TRBV27|.
TGTGCCAGCAGTTTTAGGCCCCAGGCTCACGAGCAGTACTTC
CASSFRPQAHEQYF
>.|TRBJ2-2|TRBV4-3|.
TGCGCCAGCAGCCTCTTGACTGGCACCGGGGAGCTGTTTTTT
CASSLLTGTGELFF
>.|TRBJ1-2|TRBV6-1|TRBD1
TGTGCCAGCACCCTAGGGACAGGCCTCTATGGCTACACCTTC
CASTLGTGLYGYTF
>many|TRBJ2-3|TRBV7-9|.
TGTGCCAGCAGCGGCGGATGGGTCACAGATACGCAGTATTTT
CASSGGWVTDTQYF
>.|TRBJ2-1|TRBV2|TRBD2
TGTGCCAGCAGCCCCCGGACTAGCGGCCCCCCGTTCTACAATGAGCAGTTCTTC
CASSPRTSGPPFYNEQFF
>.|TRBJ2-3|TRBV19|TRBD1
TGTGCCAGCAACGACGCGACAGGGGGCGAGGATACGCAGTATTTT
CASNDATGGEDTQYF